The clone carrying this TCR beta chain was seen only a few times. The antigen is undetermined. Profiling relied on immunoSEQ multiplex PCR, and the TCRdb table lists in-frame clones only, not all of them. The table includes tens of thousands of clones, 70% to 90% detected once. This entry is derived from a study of T cell responses to AZD1222 COVID-19 vaccine. The study's findings and limits: With two AZD1222 doses given, Spike-specific TCR breadth and depth both rose. There were vaccine-associated CD4 TCRs across spike, dominant at 160-218 and 743-854.

Trimming stripped 4 bases from V and 8 bases from J, with 13 bases between. The germline gives CDR1 SGHRS, CDR2 YFSETQ. This CDR3 has 13 residues. V and J are TRBV5-1 and TRBJ2-1; a possible D gene is TRBD2 (6 bases). The sequence came from an adult who received the AZD1222 COVID-19 vaccine. The sample was peripheral blood, taken 28 days after the second AZD1222 dose. In nucleotides, the CDR3 is TGCGCCAGCAGCCGCGGGACTTCCGATGAGCAGTTCTTC. Protein sequence: CASSRGTSDEQFF.